The clone carrying this T cell receptor (beta chain) was observed many times. What it binds is unknown. Germline CDR1 LGHNA, CDR2 YSLEER. V gave up 4 bases and J gave up 1 base, with 15 bases separating them. CDR3 length: 16 amino acids. The data stem from a study of metastatic and nonmetastatic thyroid tumors. In the original processing: Using the CDR3 differences seen across clinicopathological groups, the authors built a distant-metastasis classifier for papillary thyroid cancer, which was meant to discriminate distant-metastatic patients. TCRdb re-called the PCR reads with MiXCR. These V and J calls derive from TCRdb rather than the authors' analysis. The table has about 19,000 clones, approximately 25% seen once. All patients were treatment-naive before thyroid surgery. The study's findings and limits: Malignant thyroid tumors reportedly exceeded benign nodules significantly in TCR beta diversity, with the difference appearing in blood and tumor.

The gene calls are TRBV4-3 and TRBJ2-3; D gene unclear. The sequencing input was blood. This TCR came from a male donor with papillary thyroid cancer or a benign thyroid nodule (not recorded which). Some clones in this sample may be carry-over from other donors' samples. CDR3 in DNA: TGCGCCAGCAGCCGGCGGTTCGGTTTGGGCACAGATACGCAGTATTTT. This encodes CASSRRFGLGTDTQYF.